This T cell receptor (beta chain) appears in the sequencing data of a study of blood T cell repertoires in COVID-19. Looking at the study overall: Samples taken during acute and convalescent COVID-19 were collected in the United States, Italy and Spain. T cells, B-cell-depleted T cells, or PBMCs provided the cDNA or gDNA that served as material.

Methods used by the authors: Nucleated cell number was recorded as an estimate derived from reference gene primer amplification. Measured with immunoSEQ multiplex PCR; TCRdb has only the in-frame clones, and not every one. From that table come the V and J calls and clone size; the DNA was used to work out D and trimming. The sample holds some 110,000 clones; around 83% are singletons and the top ten take about 3.3%. Germline-derived CDR1 and CDR2 are MNHEY and SVGAGI. There are 11 residues in the CDR3. V lost 10 bases to trimming and J lost 3 bases, with 10 bases between them. Notes on this clone: Additional DNA sequences in this sample encode the identical CDR3.

What was sequenced was peripheral blood. The J gene is TRBJ2-7, the V gene TRBV6-5; unclear D gene. The sequence was collected from a woman older than 75 with active or convalescent COVID-19. CDR3 in amino acids: CATRKLYEQYF. In DNA form, the CDR3 reads TGTGCCACCCGCAAGCTCTACGAGCAGTACTTC.